These 27 T cell receptor beta chains share one sample of origin, sequenced in a study of T cell repertoires in cytomegalovirus infection (dated by TCRdb to the late 2010s). Taken with the paper, the label for treatment or condition translates to: in vitro stimulation with specific CMV peptide epitopes to enrich CMV-specific T cells. Their target antigens are unknown. For sequencing, an Illumina HiSeq 1500 was employed. TCRdb trimmed public reads at Q25 via fastp, called clones via MiXCR and kept in-frame beta chains. Rows are unified per CDR3 protein, each entry keeping the most common DNA and genes. This sample has approximately 600,000 distinct CDR3 sequences in its table, and around 40% of those were observed once. The top ten clonotypes cover about half of the sample. Sample: cultured PBMCs, taken from culture after CMV antigen stimulation. These TCRs come from a human donor in good health (CMV status not recorded). Some clones in this sample may be carry-over from other donors' samples.

This chain uses TRBV15 with TRBJ1-6, with TRBD1 matching over 7 bases. Germline CDR1 reads LNHNV; CDR2 reads YYDKDF (reference sequence). V lost 3 bases and J lost 10; bases outside the gene matches: 12. CDR3 length: 16 residues. CDR3: CATSRGQDRVRSPLHF. CDR3 DNA sequence: TGTGCCACCAGCAGGGGTCAAGACAGGGTCCGCTCACCCCTCCACTTT.

The chain employs TRBV2 and TRBJ2-3; D gene unclear. The V end lost 4 bases, the J end lost 2 bases, and 19 bases lay between the germline ends. This CDR3 spans 17 amino acids. Germline V gene data show CDR1 as SNHLY and CDR2 as FYNNEI. The CDR3 spells CASSVTLDPVITDTQYF. The CDR3 coding sequence is TGTGCCAGCAGTGTGACGCTAGACCCGGTGATCACAGATACGCAGTATTTT.

This clonotype was counted at least ten times. V gene TRBV7-2 combines with J gene TRBJ2-3, with 10 bases lining up with TRBD2. CDR1 is SGHTA and CDR2 is FQGNSA in the germline V gene. V lost 1 base, J lost 6 bases, and 10 bases stayed unmatched. CDR3 length: 17 residues. For the CDR3, the DNA is TGTGCCAGCAGCTTAGGGTCTTCTAGCGGGAGCTGGGATACGCAGTATTTT. Its protein product is CASSLGSSSGSWDTQYF.

This clonotype was seen a handful of times. The V gene is TRBV6-1, the J gene TRBJ2-7, with D possibly TRBD1 on 5 matching bases. Germline V gene sequence: CDR1 MNHNS, CDR2 SASEGT. Trimming left V 3 bases short and J 3 bases short, with 15 bases between. The length of the CDR3 is 15 residues. This CDR3 reads CASSEFPRQGYEQYF. Written as DNA, the CDR3 is TGTGCCAGCAGTGAGTTCCCTCGGCAGGGCTACGAGCAGTACTTC.

V is TRBV4-1 and J is TRBJ1-2; 10 positions agree with TRBD1. Losses at the gene ends were 5 bases for V and 1 base for J; bases not matched to a gene: 7. Germline CDR1 MGHRA, CDR2 YSYEKL. The CDR3 consists of 16 residues. CDR3 coding DNA: TGCGCCAGCAGCTCTACGGGGACAGGGGATAACTATGGCTACACCTTC. This gives the protein CASSSTGTGDNYGYTF.

This clonotype was picked up a small number of times. The chain uses TRBV7-8 and TRBJ1-5; no reliable D call. In germline, CDR1 is SGHVS, CDR2 FQNEAQ. The CDR3 has 17 amino acids. Trimming took off 1 base at V and 1 base at J, with 14 bases between the two ends. CDR3 residues: CASSLGRRLVSNQPQHF. The CDR3, as DNA: TGTGCCAGCAGCTTAGGGCGCAGGCTGGTCAGCAATCAGCCCCAGCATTTT.

V is TRBV5-1 and J is TRBJ2-5; TRBD1 aligns across 8 bases. The CDR3 spans 16 residues. Germline lookup yields CDR1 SGHRS and CDR2 YFSETQ. The V segment lost 4 bases and the J segment 0 bases; nucleotides outside the gene matches: 8. The CDR3 protein is CASSPTRGLNQETQYF. The DNA for the CDR3 is TGCGCCAGCAGCCCCACCAGGGGGCTCAACCAAGAGACCCAGTACTTC.

This clonotype was found a few times. Here the CDR3 DNA reads TGTGCCAGCACCCCCCGGTTTCCCAAGGGCTCAGATACGCAGTATTTT. Its translation is CASTPRFPKGSDTQYF. The genes are TRBV12-3 or TRBV12-4 and TRBJ2-3; D not certain. The V and J ends lost 7 bases and 4 bases respectively, with 21 bases between them. CDR3 length: 16 residues.

The chain combines TRBV7-6 with TRBJ2-7, with a possible D match to TRBD1 (6 bases). Per germline, CDR1 SGHVS and CDR2 FNYEAQ. Trimming cost V 5 bases and J 4 bases, with 15 bases left between them. The CDR3 sequence is 14 residues long. The DNA of the CDR3 is TGTGCCAGCAGCCCCGCCGGGACAACGTACGAGCAGTACTTC. Encoded protein: CASSPAGTTYEQYF.

This clonotype showed up just a few times. The rearrangement uses TRBV6-1 and TRBJ1-2; weak D call: TRBD1 (6 bases). The V gene lost 5 bases and the J gene lost 5 bases, with 15 bases spanning the gap. CDR1 and CDR2 from the germline V gene are MNHNS and SASEGT. This CDR3 has 14 residues. CDR3 residues: CASSRRNREYGYTF. CDR3 in DNA: TGTGCCAGCAGTCGACGCAACAGGGAATATGGCTACACCTTC.

This chain uses TRBV4-3 with TRBJ2-3; 9 bases agree with TRBD1. CDR3 size: 15 residues. The V gene's germline CDR1 is LGHNA and CDR2 YSLEER. V was clipped by 4 bases and J by 6 bases; unmatched bases: 8. The CDR3 DNA is TGCGCCAGCAGCCCCTCCGGGACAGGGACCGATACGCAGTATTTT. Translation gives CASSPSGTGTDTQYF.

The chain is built from TRBV7-6 and TRBJ2-1; no reliable D call. Per the germline V gene, CDR1 is SGHVS and CDR2 is FNYEAQ. Trimming cost V 4 bases and J 6 bases, with 13 bases left between them. The CDR3 loop spans 14 amino acids. As DNA, the CDR3 is TGTGCCAGCAGCTCCCGATCTAGGGCCAATGAGCAGTTCTTC. Translating it yields CASSSRSRANEQFF. Looking up the rest from reference TRBV7-6 and TRBJ2-1 gives the full variable domain: GAGVSQSPRYKVTKRGQDVALRCDPISGHVSLYWYRQALGQGPEFLTYFNYEAQQDKSGLPNDRFSAERPEGSISTLTIQRTEQRDSAMYRCASSSRSRANEQFFGPGTRLTVL.

The rearrangement joins TRBV7-9 to TRBJ2-5; 7 bases line up with TRBD2. Unmatched junction bases numbered 6, after V lost 7 bases and J lost 4 bases. Germline V CDR1 and CDR2: SEHNR, FQNEAQ (reference sequence). CDR3 length equals 13 residues. The CDR3 DNA reads TGTGCCAGCACCATGGGCGGGGGAGAGACCCAGTACTTC. It codes for CASTMGGGETQYF.

This clonotype was seen a few times. The J gene is TRBJ2-1, the V gene TRBV12-3 or TRBV12-4; TRBD2 is a possible D gene (7 bases). This CDR3 has 17 residues. Trimming pared 2 bases from V and 0 bases from J, leaving 14 bases between. Here the CDR3 DNA reads TGTGCCAGCAGTTTAATGGGGGGGCCCAGCTCCTACAATGAGCAGTTCTTC. Translating gives CASSLMGGPSSYNEQFF.

The genes are TRBV12-3 or TRBV12-4 and TRBJ1-6; a weak D match, TRBD1 (5 bases). The CDR3 is made up of 16 amino acids. V was trimmed by 2 bases and J by 7 bases, leaving 15 bases between them. This CDR3 is CASSLLQGDRNSPLHF. The CDR3 DNA follows: TGTGCCAGCAGTTTATTGCAAGGGGATCGGAATTCACCCCTCCACTTT.

In its sample, this clonotype was seen a few times. The chain joins TRBV7-8 to TRBJ1-2; D remains ambiguous. CDR1 is SGHVS, CDR2 FQNEAQ, per germline. The CDR3 is 15 residues long. V was pared by 5 bases and J by 5 bases, with 18 bases between. CDR3 bases: TGTGCCAGCAGCCCGATTGGCTGGGATCGGTATGGCTACACCTTC. It yields the protein CASSPIGWDRYGYTF.

The chain recombines TRBV28 with TRBJ1-5; a weak D match, TRBD1 (5 bases). Germline V gene data show CDR1 as MDHEN and CDR2 as SYDVKM. Between the trimmed V and J ends, which lost 5 bases and 0 bases, there was a span of 23 bases. The CDR3 contains 19 residues. In nucleotides, the CDR3 is TGTGCCAGCAGTACACGGTTGGGGCCTCGTTTAAATAGCAATCAGCCCCAGCATTTT. Translating it yields CASSTRLGPRLNSNQPQHF.

V and J are TRBV20-1 and TRBJ2-1; no definite D call. Trimming cost V 5 bases and J 8 bases, with 7 bases left between them. The CDR3 consists of 10 residues. The germline CDR1 and CDR2 sequences are DFQATT and SNEGSKA (reference sequence). CDR3 in amino acids: CSAGIHEQFF. The CDR3 bases are TGCAGTGCTGGAATCCATGAGCAGTTCTTC.

This clonotype was seen a handful of times. The rearrangement links TRBV7-9 to TRBJ1-1; TRBD1 might be the D (6 bases). V was pared by 5 bases and J by 3 bases, with 13 bases between. CDR1 SEHNR and CDR2 FQNEAQ come from the germline V gene (reference sequence). This CDR3 region has 14 residues. The CDR3 region is CASSPGEGYTEAFF. In DNA form, the CDR3 reads TGTGCCAGCAGCCCAGGGGAGGGGTACACTGAAGCTTTCTTT. Full variable domain (missing parts from reference TRBV7-9 and TRBJ1-1): DTGVSQNPRHKITKRGQNVTFRCDPISEHNRLYWYRQTLGQGPEFLTYFQNEAQLEKSRLLSDRFSAERPKGSFSTLEIQRTEQGDSAMYLCASSPGEGYTEAFFGQGTRLTVV.

This clonotype was found a few times. The chain links TRBV19 to TRBJ2-1; 13 bases agree with TRBD2. Germline values: CDR1 LNHDA, CDR2 SQIVND (reference sequence). V gave up 1 base and J gave up 7 bases; unmatched junction bases: 13. The CDR3 length is 19 residues. The CDR3 region has the DNA TGTGCCAGTAGTATAGTTGTTTTCGGGACTAGCGGGATATTAAATGAGCAGTTCTTC. This codes for CASSIVVFGTSGILNEQFF.

This clonotype was seen only a few times. The gene calls are TRBV12-5 and TRBJ2-5; unclear D gene. The germline CDR1 and CDR2 sequences are LGHNT and FRNRAP. The CDR3 covers 17 residues. Between the trimmed V and J ends, which lost 6 bases and 5 bases, there was a span of 25 bases. The CDR3 DNA sequence: TGTGCTAGTGGCTACCCTGGTGGCTTTCTTAAGCCCGAGACCCAGTACTTC. It is translated as CASGYPGGFLKPETQYF.

This clonotype was counted ten times or more. The chain carries TRBV7-2 and TRBJ2-7; 7 positions agree with TRBD1. In germline, CDR1 is SGHTA, CDR2 FQGNSA. Trimming took 3 bases from V and 0 from J; bases not matched to a gene: 5. The CDR3 has 15 residues. CDR3 amino acids: CASSFRTGVSYEQYF. As DNA, the CDR3 is TGTGCCAGCAGCTTCAGGACAGGTGTCTCCTACGAGCAGTACTTC.

The chain joins TRBV10-2 to TRBJ2-7; tentatively, D is TRBD1 (6 bases). The CDR3 loop spans 14 amino acids. Germline CDR1 and CDR2: WSHSY and SAAADI. Trimming took off 2 bases at V and 4 bases at J, with 12 bases between the two ends. The CDR3 loop is CASSETGIRYEQYF. The CDR3 DNA is TGCGCCAGCAGTGAGACAGGGATTAGGTACGAGCAGTACTTC.

V gene TRBV7-9 combines with J gene TRBJ2-5; possibly TRBD1 or TRBD2 for D (5 bases each). There are 18 residues in the CDR3. Trimming pared 5 bases from V and 1 base from J, leaving 23 bases between. The germline V gene encodes CDR1 SEHNR and CDR2 FQNEAQ (reference sequence). CDR3 DNA sequence: TGTGCCAGCAGCCCGCAAGGTGGGGCGGACGGAGGCCAAGAGACCCAGTACTTC. This codes for CASSPQGGADGGQETQYF.

The chain combines TRBV20-1 with TRBJ1-1; no firm D call. The CDR3 sequence is 15 residues long. V gave up 6 bases and J gave up 2 bases, with 19 bases separating them. Germline V gene data show CDR1 as DFQATT and CDR2 as SNEGSKA (reference sequence). The CDR3 region is CSAASASPLNTEAFF. The CDR3 DNA reads as TGCAGTGCCGCTAGTGCGTCCCCATTAAACACTGAAGCTTTCTTT.

This clonotype was seen more than once but under ten times. The V and J genes are TRBV10-3 and TRBJ1-2; the D gene is possibly TRBD1 (5 bases). Trimming removed 4 bases from V and 10 bases from J, with 22 bases in between. This CDR3 has 15 residues. The V gene's germline CDR1 is ENHRY and CDR2 SYGVKD. CDR3 sequence reads: CAISGTPELYDDYTF. The DNA for the CDR3 is TGTGCCATCAGTGGGACACCGGAGTTGTATGATGACTACACCTTC.

This clonotype was seen a few times. The gene calls are TRBV15 and TRBJ1-5; D uncertain. The V end lost 1 base, the J end lost 2 bases, and 12 bases lay between the germline ends. In germline, CDR1 is LNHNV, CDR2 YYDKDF (reference sequence). CDR3 size: 16 residues. CDR3 in amino acids: CATSRGIRVGNQPQHF. CDR3 in DNA: TGTGCCACCAGCAGAGGTATCCGAGTAGGCAATCAGCCCCAGCATTTT.